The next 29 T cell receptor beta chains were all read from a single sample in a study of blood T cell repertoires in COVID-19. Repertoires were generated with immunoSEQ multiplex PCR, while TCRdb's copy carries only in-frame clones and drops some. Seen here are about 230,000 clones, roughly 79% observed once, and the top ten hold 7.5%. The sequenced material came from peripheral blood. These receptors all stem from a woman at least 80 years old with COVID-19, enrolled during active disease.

The CDR3 bases are TGTGCCAGCAGCCCGGGGGGGACAGGGGGCGCGGGCTACACCTTC. Translating gives CASSPGGTGGAGYTF. The rearrangement links TRBV5-5 to TRBJ1-2; 12 positions agree with TRBD1. Losses at the gene ends were 4 bases for V and 8 bases for J; bases not matched to a gene: 9. Germline-derived CDR1 and CDR2 are SGHKS and YYEKEE (reference sequence). The CDR3 sequence is 15 residues long.

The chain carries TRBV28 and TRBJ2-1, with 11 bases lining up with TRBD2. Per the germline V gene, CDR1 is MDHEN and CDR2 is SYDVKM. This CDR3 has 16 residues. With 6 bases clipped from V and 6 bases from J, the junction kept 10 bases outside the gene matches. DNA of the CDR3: TGTGCCAGCAGCGAACCGGGACTAGCGGATTTCAATGAGCAGTTCTTC. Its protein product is CASSEPGLADFNEQFF.

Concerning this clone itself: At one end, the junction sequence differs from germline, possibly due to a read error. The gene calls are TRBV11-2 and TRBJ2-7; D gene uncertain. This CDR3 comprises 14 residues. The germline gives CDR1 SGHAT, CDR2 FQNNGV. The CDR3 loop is CASSLDKISYGQYF. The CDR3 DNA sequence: TGTGCCAGCAGCTTAGATAAGATTTCCTACGGGCAGTACTTC.

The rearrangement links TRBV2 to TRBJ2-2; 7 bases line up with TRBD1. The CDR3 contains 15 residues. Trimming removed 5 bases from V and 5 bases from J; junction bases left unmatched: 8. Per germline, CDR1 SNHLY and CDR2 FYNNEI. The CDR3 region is CASSSQSTGTGELFF. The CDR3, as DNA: TGTGCCAGCAGTTCACAGTCGACAGGGACCGGGGAGCTGTTTTTT.

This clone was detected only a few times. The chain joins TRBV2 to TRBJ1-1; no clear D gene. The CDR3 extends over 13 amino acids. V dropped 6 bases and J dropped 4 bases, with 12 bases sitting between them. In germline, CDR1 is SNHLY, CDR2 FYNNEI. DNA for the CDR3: TGTGCCAGCAGCAACTTGCGAAGCACTGAAGCTTTCTTT. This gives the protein CASSNLRSTEAFF. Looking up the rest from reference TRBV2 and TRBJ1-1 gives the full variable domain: EPEVTQTPSHQVTQMGQEVILRCVPISNHLYFYWYRQILGQKVEFLVSFYNNEISEKSEIFDDQFSVERPDGSNFTLKIRSTKLEDSAMYFCASSNLRSTEAFFGQGTRLTVV.

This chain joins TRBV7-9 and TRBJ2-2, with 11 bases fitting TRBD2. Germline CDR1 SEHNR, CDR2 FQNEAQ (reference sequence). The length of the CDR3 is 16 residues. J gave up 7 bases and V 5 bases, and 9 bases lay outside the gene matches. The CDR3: CASSPILAGVHGELFF. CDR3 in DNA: TGTGCCAGCAGCCCGATACTAGCGGGAGTTCACGGGGAGCTGTTTTTT.

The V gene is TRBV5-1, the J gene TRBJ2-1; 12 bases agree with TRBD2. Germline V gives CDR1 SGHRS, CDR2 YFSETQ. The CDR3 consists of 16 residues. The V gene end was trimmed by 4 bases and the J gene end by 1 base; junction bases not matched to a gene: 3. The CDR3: CASSLGLAGSYNEQFF. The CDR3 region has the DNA TGCGCCAGCAGCCTGGGACTAGCGGGTTCCTACAATGAGCAGTTCTTC. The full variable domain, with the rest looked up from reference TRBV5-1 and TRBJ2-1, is KAGVTQTPRYLIKTRGQQVTLSCSPISGHRSVSWYQQTPGQGLQFLFEYFSETQRNKGNFPGRFSGRQFSNSRSEMNVSTLELGDSALYLCASSLGLAGSYNEQFFGPGTRLTVL.

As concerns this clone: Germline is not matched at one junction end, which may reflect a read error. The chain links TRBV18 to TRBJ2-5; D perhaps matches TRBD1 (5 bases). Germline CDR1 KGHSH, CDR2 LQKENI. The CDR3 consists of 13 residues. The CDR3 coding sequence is TGTGCCAGCTCACCGGGGCAGGAAGAGACCCCGTACTTC. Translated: CASSPGQEETPYF.

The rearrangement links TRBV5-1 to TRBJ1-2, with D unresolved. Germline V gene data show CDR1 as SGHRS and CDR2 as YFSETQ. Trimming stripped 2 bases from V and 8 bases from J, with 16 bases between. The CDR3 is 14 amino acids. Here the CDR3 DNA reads TGCGCCAGCAGCTTCCCCCTTGAGGGAGAGGGCTACACCTTC. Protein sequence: CASSFPLEGEGYTF.

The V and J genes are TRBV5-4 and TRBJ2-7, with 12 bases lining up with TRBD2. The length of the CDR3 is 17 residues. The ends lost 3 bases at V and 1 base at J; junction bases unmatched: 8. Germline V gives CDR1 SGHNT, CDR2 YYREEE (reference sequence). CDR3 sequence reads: CASSSALAGGRSYEQYF. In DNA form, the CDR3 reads TGTGCCAGCAGCTCCGCTCTAGCGGGAGGGAGGTCCTACGAGCAGTACTTC.

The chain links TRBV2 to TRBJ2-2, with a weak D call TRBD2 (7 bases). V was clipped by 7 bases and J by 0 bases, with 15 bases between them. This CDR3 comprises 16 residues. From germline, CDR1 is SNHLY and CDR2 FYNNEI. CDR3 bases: TGTGCCAGCACCCAAGGGCGGGGGCCGAACACCGGGGAGCTGTTTTTT. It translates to CASTQGRGPNTGELFF.

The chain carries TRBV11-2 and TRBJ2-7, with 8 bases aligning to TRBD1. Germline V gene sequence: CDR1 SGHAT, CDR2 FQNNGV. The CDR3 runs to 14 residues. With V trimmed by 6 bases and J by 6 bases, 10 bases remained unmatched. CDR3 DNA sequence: TGTGCCAGCAGATTGGACAGGGAGATGGGCGAGCAGTACTTC. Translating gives CASRLDREMGEQYF.

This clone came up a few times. The CDR3 coding sequence is TGTGCCAGCGGGACAGGGGAGGTCTACACCTTC. Translating gives CASGTGEVYTF. The chain has TRBV28 and TRBJ1-2; 10 bases match TRBD1. This CDR3 spans 11 amino acids. CDR1 MDHEN and CDR2 SYDVKM come from the germline V gene. V trimming: 8 bases; J trimming: 10 bases; junction bases outside the gene matches: 4.

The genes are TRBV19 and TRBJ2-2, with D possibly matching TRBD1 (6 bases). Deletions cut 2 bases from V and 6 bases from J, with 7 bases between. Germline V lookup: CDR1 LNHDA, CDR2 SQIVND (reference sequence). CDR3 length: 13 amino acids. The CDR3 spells CASSISGAGELFF. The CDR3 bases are TGTGCCAGTAGTATATCAGGGGCCGGGGAGCTGTTTTTT.

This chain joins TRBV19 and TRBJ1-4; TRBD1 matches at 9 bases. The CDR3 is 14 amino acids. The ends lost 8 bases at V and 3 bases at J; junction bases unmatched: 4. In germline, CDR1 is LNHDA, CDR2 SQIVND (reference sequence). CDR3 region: CASSTGGSNEKLFF. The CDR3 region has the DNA TGTGCCAGTTCGACAGGGGGATCTAATGAAAAACTGTTTTTT.

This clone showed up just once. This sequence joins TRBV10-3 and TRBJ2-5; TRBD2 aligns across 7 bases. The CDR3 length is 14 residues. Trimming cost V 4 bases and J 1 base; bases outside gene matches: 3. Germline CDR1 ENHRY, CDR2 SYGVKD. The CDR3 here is CAISGGGSQETQYF. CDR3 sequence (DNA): TGTGCCATCAGTGGGGGGGGGTCCCAAGAGACCCAGTACTTC.

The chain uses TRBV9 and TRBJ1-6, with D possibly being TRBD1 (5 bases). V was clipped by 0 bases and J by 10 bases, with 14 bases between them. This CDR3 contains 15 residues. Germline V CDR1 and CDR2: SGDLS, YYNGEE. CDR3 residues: CASSVEGREGSPLHF. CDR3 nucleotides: TGTGCCAGCAGCGTAGAGGGCAGGGAGGGATCACCCCTCCACTTT.

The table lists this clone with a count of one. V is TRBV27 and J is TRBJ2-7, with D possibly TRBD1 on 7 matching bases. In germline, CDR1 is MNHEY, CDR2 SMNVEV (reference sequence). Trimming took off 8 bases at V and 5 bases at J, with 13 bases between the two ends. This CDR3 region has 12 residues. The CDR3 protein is CASQTGRNEQYF. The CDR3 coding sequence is TGTGCCAGCCAGACAGGGAGGAACGAGCAGTACTTC.

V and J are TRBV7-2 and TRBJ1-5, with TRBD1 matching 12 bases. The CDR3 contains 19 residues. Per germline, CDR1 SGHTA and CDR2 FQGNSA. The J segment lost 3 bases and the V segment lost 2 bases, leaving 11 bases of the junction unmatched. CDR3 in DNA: TGTGCCAGCAGCTTAAGGGGGACAGGGGGCCGAGGGCCCAATCAGCCCCAGCATTTT. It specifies CASSLRGTGGRGPNQPQHF.

This chain's CDR3 is CASSFRYISSGNEKLFF. CDR3 in DNA: TGTGCCAGCAGCTTTAGGTACATTTCTTCGGGTAATGAAAAACTGTTTTTT. The gene calls are TRBV5-4 and TRBJ1-4; no reliable D call. Germline CDR1 SGHNT, CDR2 YYREEE (reference sequence). The CDR3 has 17 amino acids. V was pared by 2 bases and J by 4 bases, with 18 bases between.

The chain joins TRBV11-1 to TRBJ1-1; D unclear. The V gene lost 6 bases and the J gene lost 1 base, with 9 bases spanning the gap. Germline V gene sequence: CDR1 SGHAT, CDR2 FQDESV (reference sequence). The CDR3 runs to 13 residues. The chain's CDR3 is CASREKRNTEAFF. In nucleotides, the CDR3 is TGTGCCAGCAGGGAGAAACGGAACACTGAAGCTTTCTTT. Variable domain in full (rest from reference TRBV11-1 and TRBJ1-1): EAEVAQSPRYKITEKSQAVAFWCDPISGHATLYWYRQILGQGPELLVQFQDESVVDDSQLPKDRFSAERLKGVDSTLKIQPAELGDSAMYLCASREKRNTEAFFGQGTRLTVV.

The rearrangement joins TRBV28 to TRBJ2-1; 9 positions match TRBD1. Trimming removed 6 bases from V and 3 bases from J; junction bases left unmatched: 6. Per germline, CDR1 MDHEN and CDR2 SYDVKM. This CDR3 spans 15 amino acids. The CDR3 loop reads CASREQGAFYNEQFF. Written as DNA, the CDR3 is TGTGCCAGCAGGGAACAGGGGGCGTTCTACAATGAGCAGTTCTTC.

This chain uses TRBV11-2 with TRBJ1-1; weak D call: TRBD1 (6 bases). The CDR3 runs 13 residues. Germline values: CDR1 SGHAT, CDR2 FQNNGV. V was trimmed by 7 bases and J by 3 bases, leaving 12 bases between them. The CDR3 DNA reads TGTGCCAGCAATCAACAGGGCTACACTGAAGCTTTCTTT. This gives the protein CASNQQGYTEAFF.

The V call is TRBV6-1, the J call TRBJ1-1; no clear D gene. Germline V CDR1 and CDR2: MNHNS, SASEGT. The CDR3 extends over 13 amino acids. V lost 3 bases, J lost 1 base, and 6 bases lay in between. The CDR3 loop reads CASSEQANTEAFF. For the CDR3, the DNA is TGTGCCAGCAGTGAGCAGGCGAACACTGAAGCTTTCTTT.

The CDR3 loop is CASSQGLGTGGTGELFF. CDR3 DNA sequence: TGTGCCAGCAGCCAAGGACTGGGGACAGGGGGCACCGGGGAGCTGTTTTTT. V gene TRBV3-1 (or the pseudogene TRBV3-2) combines with J gene TRBJ2-2; 11 bases are shared with TRBD1. V shed 1 base, J shed 4 bases, and the junction held 5 bases outside the gene matches. Germline CDR1 is LGHDT and CDR2 is YNNKEL (reference sequence). The CDR3 consists of 17 residues.

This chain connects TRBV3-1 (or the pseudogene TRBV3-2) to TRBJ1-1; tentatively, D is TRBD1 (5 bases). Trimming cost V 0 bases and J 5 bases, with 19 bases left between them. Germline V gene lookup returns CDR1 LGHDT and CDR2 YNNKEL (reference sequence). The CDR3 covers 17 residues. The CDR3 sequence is CASSQEGSGVRGTEAFF. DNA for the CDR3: TGTGCCAGCAGCCAAGAGGGGTCGGGGGTTCGGGGAACTGAAGCTTTCTTT.

CDR3 in amino acids: CASSRTEGSGGYTF. Here the CDR3 DNA reads TGCGCCAGCAGCAGGACCGAGGGTAGCGGCGGCTACACCTTC. This chain connects TRBV5-1 to TRBJ1-2, with no clear D. Germline V CDR1 and CDR2: SGHRS, YFSETQ. The germline V and J ends were trimmed by 4 bases and 8 bases, with 18 bases remaining between them. This CDR3 has 14 amino acids.

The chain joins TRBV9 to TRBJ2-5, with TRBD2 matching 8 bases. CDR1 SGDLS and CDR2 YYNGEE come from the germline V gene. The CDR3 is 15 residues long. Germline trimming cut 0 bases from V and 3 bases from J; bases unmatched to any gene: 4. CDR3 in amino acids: CASSVAGGGKETQYF. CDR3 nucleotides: TGTGCCAGCAGCGTAGCTGGCGGGGGGAAAGAGACCCAGTACTTC.

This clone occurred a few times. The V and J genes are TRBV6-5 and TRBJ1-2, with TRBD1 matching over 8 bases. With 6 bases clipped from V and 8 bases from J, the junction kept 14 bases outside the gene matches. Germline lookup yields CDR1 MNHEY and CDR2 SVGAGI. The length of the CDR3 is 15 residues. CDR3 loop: CASRAPGQGQLGYTF. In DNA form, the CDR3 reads TGTGCCAGCAGAGCACCCGGACAGGGACAGTTGGGCTACACCTTC.